The TCR beta chain described here comes from a study of tumor-infiltrating lymphocytes in primary liver carcinoma. General study results and limits: Less overlap was seen in tumor-adjacent and tumor-blood pairs than in tumor region pairs.

Each 20-30 mg portion of unsorted bulk tissue served as the source for co-extraction of RNA and DNA. Turning to this clonotype: Its antigen is as yet unknown. An end of the junction does not agree with germline; a read error may underlie this.

Starting from 400 to 500 ng of total RNA, TCR beta cDNA was produced with a primer in the constant region. TCR beta libraries came from three nested multiplex PCR rounds using slightly modified ARM-PCR. The opening two PCR rounds, roughly 11 cycles each, paired TRBV1-TRBV30 forward primers with a C-beta reverse primer. Each CDR3 protein gets one entry after TCRdb re-called the multiplex PCR reads with MiXCR. This table has around 35,000 distinct CDR3 sequences, more than 60% appearing once. The CDR3 consists of 14 residues. Germline-derived CDR1 and CDR2 are SQVTM and ANQGSEA. The source material was tumor-adjacent normal liver tissue. This sequence originates from a man aged 35 to 55 with primary liver carcinoma and hepatitis B virus infection. The V call is TRBV29-1, the J call TRBJ2-1; 7 bases match TRBD2. The CDR3 loop is CSVVLTSGKNEQFF. The DNA of the CDR3 is TGCAGTGTTGTATTGACCAGCGGGAAAAATGAGCAGTTCTTC.